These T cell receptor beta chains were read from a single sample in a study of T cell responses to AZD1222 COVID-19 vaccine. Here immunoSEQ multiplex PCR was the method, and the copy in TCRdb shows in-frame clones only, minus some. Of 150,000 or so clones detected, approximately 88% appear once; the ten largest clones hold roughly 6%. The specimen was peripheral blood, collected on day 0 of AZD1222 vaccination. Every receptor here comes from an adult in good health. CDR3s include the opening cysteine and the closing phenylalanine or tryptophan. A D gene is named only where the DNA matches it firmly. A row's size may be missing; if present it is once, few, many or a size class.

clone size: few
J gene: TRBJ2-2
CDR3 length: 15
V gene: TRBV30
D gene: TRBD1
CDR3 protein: CAWNPMGQGTGELFF
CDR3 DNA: TGTGCCTGGAATCCCATGGGACAGGGAACCGGGGAGCTGTTTTTT

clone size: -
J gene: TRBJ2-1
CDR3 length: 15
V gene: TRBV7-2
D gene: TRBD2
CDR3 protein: CASSLERGTYNEQFF
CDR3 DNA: TGTGCCAGCAGCCTTGAGCGGGGGACCTACAATGAGCAGTTCTTC

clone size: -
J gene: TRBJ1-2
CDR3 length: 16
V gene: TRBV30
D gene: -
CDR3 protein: CAWIQPSDRSFYGYTF
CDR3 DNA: TGTGCCTGGATCCAACCAAGCGACAGGTCCTTCTATGGCTACACCTTC

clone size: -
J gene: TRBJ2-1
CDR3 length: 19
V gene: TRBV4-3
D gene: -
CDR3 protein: CASSQVRAQQTGTYNEQFF
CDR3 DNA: TGCGCCAGCAGCCAAGTTAGAGCTCAACAAACCGGCACCTACAATGAGCAGTTCTTC

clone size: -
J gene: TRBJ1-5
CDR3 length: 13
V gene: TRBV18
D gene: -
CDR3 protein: CASSPDGNQPQHF
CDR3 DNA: TGTGCCAGCTCACCAGACGGCAATCAGCCCCAGCATTTT

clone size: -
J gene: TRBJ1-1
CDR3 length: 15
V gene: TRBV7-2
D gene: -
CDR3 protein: CASSSEGGMNTEAFF
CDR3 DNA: TGTGCCAGCAGCTCTGAGGGGGGAATGAACACTGAAGCTTTCTTT

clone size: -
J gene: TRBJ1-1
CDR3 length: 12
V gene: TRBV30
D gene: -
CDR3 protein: CAWISLNTEAFF
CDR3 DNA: TGTGCCTGGATCTCCCTGAACACTGAAGCTTTCTTT

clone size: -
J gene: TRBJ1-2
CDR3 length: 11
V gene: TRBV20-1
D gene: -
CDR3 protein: CSASIAYGYTF
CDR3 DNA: TGCAGTGCTAGTATAGCTTATGGCTACACCTTC

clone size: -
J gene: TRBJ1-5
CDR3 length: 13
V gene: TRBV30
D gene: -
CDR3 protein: CAWGNQGNQPQHF
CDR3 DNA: TGTGCCTGGGGCAATCAGGGCAATCAGCCCCAGCATTTT

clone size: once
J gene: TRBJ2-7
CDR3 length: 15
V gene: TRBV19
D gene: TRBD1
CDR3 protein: CASSIARDSSYEQYF
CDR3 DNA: TGTGCCAGTAGTATAGCACGGGACAGTTCCTACGAGCAGTACTTC

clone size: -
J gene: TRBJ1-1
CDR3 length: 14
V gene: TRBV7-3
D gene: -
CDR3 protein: CASSLLGENTEAFF
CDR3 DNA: TGTGCCAGCAGCTTACTTGGGGAGAACACTGAAGCTTTCTTT

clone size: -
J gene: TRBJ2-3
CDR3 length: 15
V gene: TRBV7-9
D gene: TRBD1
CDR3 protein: CASSFSQGATDTQYF
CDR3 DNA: TGTGCCAGCAGCTTCTCCCAGGGGGCAACAGATACGCAGTATTTT

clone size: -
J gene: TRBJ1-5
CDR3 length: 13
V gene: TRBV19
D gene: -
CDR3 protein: CASRRERGQPQHF
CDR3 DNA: TGTGCCAGTAGAAGGGAAAGAGGTCAGCCCCAGCATTTT

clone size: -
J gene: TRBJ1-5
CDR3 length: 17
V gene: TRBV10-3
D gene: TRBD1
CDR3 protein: CAISESKGAGSNQPQHF
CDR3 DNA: TGTGCCATCAGTGAGTCTAAGGGGGCGGGCAGCAATCAGCCCCAGCATTTT

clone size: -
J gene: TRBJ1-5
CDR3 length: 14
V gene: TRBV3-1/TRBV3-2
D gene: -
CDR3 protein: CASSHGYSNQPQHF
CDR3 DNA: TGTGCCAGCAGCCACGGATATAGCAATCAGCCCCAGCATTTT

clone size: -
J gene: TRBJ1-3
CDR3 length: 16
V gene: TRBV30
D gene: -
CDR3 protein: CAWRPYAGGAGDTIYF
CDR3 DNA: TGTGCCTGGAGACCCTATGCGGGGGGGGCGGGGGACACCATATATTTT

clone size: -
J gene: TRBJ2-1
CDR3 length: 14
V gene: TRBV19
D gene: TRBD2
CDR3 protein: CASSYWEGKSEQFF
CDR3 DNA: TGTGCCAGTAGTTATTGGGAGGGAAAAAGTGAGCAGTTCTTC

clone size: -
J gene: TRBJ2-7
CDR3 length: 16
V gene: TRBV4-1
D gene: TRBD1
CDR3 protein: CASSQAPDRGSYEQYF
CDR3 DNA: TGCGCCAGCAGCCAAGCTCCGGACAGGGGATCCTACGAGCAGTACTTC

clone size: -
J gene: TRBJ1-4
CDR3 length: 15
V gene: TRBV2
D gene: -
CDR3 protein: CASISQGSLNEKLFF
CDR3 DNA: TGTGCCAGCATCTCACAGGGATCCCTCAATGAAAAACTGTTTTTT

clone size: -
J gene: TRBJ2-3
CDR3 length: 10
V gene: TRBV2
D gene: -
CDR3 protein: CATRGDTQYF
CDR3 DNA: TGTGCCACCCGGGGGGATACGCAGTATTTT

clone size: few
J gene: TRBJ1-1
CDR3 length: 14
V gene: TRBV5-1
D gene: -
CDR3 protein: CASSSGPRDTEAFF
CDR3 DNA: TGCGCCAGCAGCTCGGGACCTCGGGACACTGAAGCTTTCTTT

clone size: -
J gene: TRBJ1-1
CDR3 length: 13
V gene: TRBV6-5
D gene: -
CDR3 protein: CAIQTGLRSEAFF
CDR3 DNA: TGTGCCATCCAAACAGGGTTAAGGTCTGAAGCTTTCTTT

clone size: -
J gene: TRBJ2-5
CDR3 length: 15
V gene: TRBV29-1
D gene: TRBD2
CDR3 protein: CSAKPGTSGVETQYF
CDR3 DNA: TGCAGCGCAAAGCCCGGGACTAGCGGGGTCGAGACCCAGTACTTC

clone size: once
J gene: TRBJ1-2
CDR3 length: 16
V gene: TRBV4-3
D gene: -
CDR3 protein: CASSQMTPPPNYGYTF
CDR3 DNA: TGCGCCAGCAGCCAGATGACCCCACCGCCCAACTATGGCTACACCTTC

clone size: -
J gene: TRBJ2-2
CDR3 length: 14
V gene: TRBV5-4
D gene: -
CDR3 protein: CASSFPPNTGELFF
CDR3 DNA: TGTGCCAGCAGCTTTCCACCGAACACCGGGGAGCTGTTTTTT